Sequencing of this T cell receptor (beta chain) was carried out in a study of T cell repertoires in cytomegalovirus infection. Study information: Public TCR beta signatures were indicative of both CMV infection and a matching HLA type. Study-wide results and limits: HLA-C-restricted TCR beta clonotypes specific for CMV led the ex vivo response. Cumulative public TCR beta family frequency identified carriers of CMV plus the relevant HLA.

This clonotype was counted ten times or more. The antigen remains unidentified. In TCRdb, the reads were re-called with MiXCR into one record per CDR3 protein. The data show around 100,000 distinct CDR3 sequences, 10% seen once. The specimen sequenced was PBMCs, sequenced either directly or after in vitro stimulation (not recorded which). The clonotype originates from a human donor in good health (CMV status not recorded). Some clones in this sample may be carry-over from other donors' samples.

The chain's CDR3 is CASSLGGLTETQYF. In DNA form, the CDR3 reads TGTGCCAGCAGCCTGGGGGGCTTAACTGAGACCCAGTACTTC. The chain couples TRBV7-2 to TRBJ2-5, with D perhaps being TRBD1 or TRBD2 (6 bases each). The CDR3 runs 14 residues. Trimming took off 5 bases at V and 5 bases at J, with 15 bases between the two ends. The germline CDR1 and CDR2 sequences are SGHTA and FQGNSA.